A single T cell receptor beta chain is shown here with its context. Libraries were prepared by immunoSEQ multiplex PCR; TCRdb keeps only in-frame clonotypes and omits some of them. The repertoire holds some 290,000 clones, with 89% as singletons. These data are taken from a study of blood T cell repertoires in COVID-19. In germline, CDR1 is GTSNPN, CDR2 SVGIG (reference sequence). The CDR3 sequence is 13 residues long. Between the trimmed V and J ends, which lost 0 bases and 5 bases, there was a span of 10 bases. V is TRBV30 and J is TRBJ2-5, with D maybe TRBD2 (6 bases). Sample: PBMCs or T cells enriched from blood (not recorded which). This TCR derives from a woman younger than 45 who had recovered from COVID-19. The CDR3 region is CAWSVRGGETQYF. The CDR3 DNA reads TGTGCCTGGAGTGTACGTGGGGGGGAGACCCAGTACTTC. Together with reference TRBV30 and TRBJ2-5, the CDR3 gives the full variable domain: SQTIHQWPATLVQPVGSPLSLECTVEGTSNPNLYWYRQAAGRGLQLLFYSVGIGQISSEVPQNLSASRPQDRQFILSSKKLLLSDSGFYLCAWSVRGGETQYFGPGTRLLVL.